This T cell receptor (beta chain) was obtained from a study of blood T cells in healthy people across ages. Alongside a J-beta primer mix, a sample-barcoded 5' primer served in a second PCR lasting roughly 6 to 11 cycles. Every cDNA molecule bore a tag from a template-switch adaptor containing 12 random nucleotides. Via MiXCR, TCRdb re-called the 5' RACE reads, giving one row per CDR3 protein. The sample carries around 1.1 million distinct CDR3 sequences, 35% to 45% recorded once. The CDR3 is made up of 17 amino acids. CDR1 is LGHNA, CDR2 YNFKEQ, per germline. The ends were cut back, 1 base at V and 0 bases at J, with 15 bases in the middle.

The TCR sequence derives from a man between 18 and 29 years old in good health. Sequencing was carried out using blood. The chain recombines TRBV4-2 with TRBJ1-1, with a possible D match to TRBD1 (6 bases). In DNA, the CDR3 is TGTGCCAGCAGCCAAGGTTACTTCGGGGGCATGAACACTGAAGCTTTCTTT. Translated: CASSQGYFGGMNTEAFF.